What follows describes a single TCR beta chain. V gave up 3 bases and J gave up 1 base; unmatched junction bases: 10. CDR1 is LNHDA and CDR2 is SQIVND in the germline V gene (reference sequence). This CDR3 spans 17 amino acids. The data were obtained in a study of siplizumab effects on memory and regulatory T cells. Sequencing was performed with immunoSEQ multiplex PCR; in TCRdb, only in-frame clones are kept and a portion is missing. The data contain 70,000 to 95,000 clones, approximately 90% of them singletons. The V gene is TRBV19, the J gene TRBJ2-5, with TRBD2 matching over 8 bases. Sample: CD4+ T cells sorted from blood. This TCR was sampled from a human donor in good health. This chain's CDR3 is CASSMGGLAGRQETQYF. DNA for the CDR3: TGTGCCAGTAGTATGGGCGGCCTAGCGGGTCGCCAAGAGACCCAGTACTTC.